The sequence of this T cell receptor (beta chain) was determined in a study of T cells in Graves' hyperthyroidism and ophthalmopathy. Notes on the study in general: The model foresaw ophthalmopathy a median about 6.1 months prior to onset.

This clonotype was detected a few times. The antigen remains undetermined. TCR beta CDR3 region amplification was performed from RNA transcripts. The study used the HTBI primer set for a first-round RT-PCR of the TCR CDR3. TCRdb called the multiplex PCR reads again in MiXCR, with one record for every CDR3 protein. The sample includes 600,000 or so distinct CDR3 sequences, roughly 17% of them seen just once. Germline V gene lookup returns CDR1 SGHDN and CDR2 FVKESK. Trimming left V 0 bases short and J 7 bases short, with 15 bases between. CDR3 size: 15 residues. The chain links TRBV14 to TRBJ1-2, with D possibly TRBD1 on 5 matching bases. The clonotype was recovered from a woman aged 30 to 39 with Graves' hyperthyroidism. Sequencing was performed on blood. The CDR3 protein is CASSQEIGRVGGYTF. CDR3 DNA sequence: TGTGCCAGCAGCCAAGAAATTGGCAGGGTGGGTGGCTACACCTTC.